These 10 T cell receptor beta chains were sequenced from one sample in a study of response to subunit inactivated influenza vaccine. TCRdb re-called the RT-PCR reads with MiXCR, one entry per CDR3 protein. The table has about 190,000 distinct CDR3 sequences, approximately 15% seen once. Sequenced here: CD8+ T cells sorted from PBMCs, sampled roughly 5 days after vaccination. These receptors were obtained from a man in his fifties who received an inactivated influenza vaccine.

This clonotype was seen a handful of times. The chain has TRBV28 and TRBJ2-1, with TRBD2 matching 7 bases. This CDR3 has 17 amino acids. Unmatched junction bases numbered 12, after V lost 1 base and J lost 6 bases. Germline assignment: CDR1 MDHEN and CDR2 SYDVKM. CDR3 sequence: CASSLLPLAGVPNEQFF. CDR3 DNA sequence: TGTGCCAGCAGTTTATTGCCCCTGGCGGGAGTCCCCAATGAGCAGTTCTTC.

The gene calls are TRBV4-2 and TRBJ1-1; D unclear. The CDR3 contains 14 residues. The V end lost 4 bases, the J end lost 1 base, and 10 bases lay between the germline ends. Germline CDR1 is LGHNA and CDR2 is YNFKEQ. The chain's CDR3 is CASSRSGENTEAFF. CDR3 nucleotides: TGTGCCAGCAGCCGCAGTGGAGAGAACACTGAAGCTTTCTTT.

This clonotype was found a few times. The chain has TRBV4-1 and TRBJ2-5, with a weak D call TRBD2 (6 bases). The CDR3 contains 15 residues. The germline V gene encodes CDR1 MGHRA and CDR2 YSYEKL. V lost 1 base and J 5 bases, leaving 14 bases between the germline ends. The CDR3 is CASSQVGGDSETQYF. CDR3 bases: TGCGCCAGCAGCCAAGTGGGGGGAGATTCGGAGACCCAGTACTTC.

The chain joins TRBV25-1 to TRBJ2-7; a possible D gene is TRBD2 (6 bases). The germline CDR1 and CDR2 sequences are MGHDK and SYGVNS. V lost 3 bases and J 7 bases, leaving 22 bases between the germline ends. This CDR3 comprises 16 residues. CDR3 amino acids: CASSEMLSGFYEEQYF. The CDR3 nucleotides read TGTGCCAGCAGTGAGATGCTCAGCGGGTTCTACGAGGAGCAGTACTTC.

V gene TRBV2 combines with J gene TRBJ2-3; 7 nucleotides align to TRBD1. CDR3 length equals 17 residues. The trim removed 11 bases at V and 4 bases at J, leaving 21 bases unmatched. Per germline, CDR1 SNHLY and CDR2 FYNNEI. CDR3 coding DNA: TGTGCCCGCTGTTCCAGTCGCCAGGGACAGAAGGCAGATACGCAGTATTTT. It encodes CARCSSRQGQKADTQYF.

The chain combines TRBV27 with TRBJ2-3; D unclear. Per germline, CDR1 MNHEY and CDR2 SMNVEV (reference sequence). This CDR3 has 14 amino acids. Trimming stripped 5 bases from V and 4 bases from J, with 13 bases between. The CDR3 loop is CASSTRPFADTQYF. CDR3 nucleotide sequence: TGTGCCAGCAGTACCCGGCCCTTCGCAGATACGCAGTATTTT.

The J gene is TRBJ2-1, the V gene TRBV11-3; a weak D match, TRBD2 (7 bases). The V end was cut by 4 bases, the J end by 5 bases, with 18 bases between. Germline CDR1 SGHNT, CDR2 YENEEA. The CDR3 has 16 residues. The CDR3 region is CASSSRAGARHNEQFF. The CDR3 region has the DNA TGTGCCAGCAGCTCCCGGGCGGGGGCGCGTCACAATGAGCAGTTCTTC.

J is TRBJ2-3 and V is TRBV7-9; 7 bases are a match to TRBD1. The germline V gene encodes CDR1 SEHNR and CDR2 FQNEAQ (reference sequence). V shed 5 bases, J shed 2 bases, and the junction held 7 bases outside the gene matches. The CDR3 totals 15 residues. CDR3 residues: CASSIPGTDTDTQYF. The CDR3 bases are TGTGCCAGCAGCATTCCCGGGACAGACACAGATACGCAGTATTTT.

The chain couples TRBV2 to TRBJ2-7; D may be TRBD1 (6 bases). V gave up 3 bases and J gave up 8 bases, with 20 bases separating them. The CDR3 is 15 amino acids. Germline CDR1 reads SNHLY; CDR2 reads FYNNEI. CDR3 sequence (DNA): TGTGCCAGCAGTGATCCTCACAGGGCCGCCGTGAAGCAGTACTTC. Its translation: CASSDPHRAAVKQYF.

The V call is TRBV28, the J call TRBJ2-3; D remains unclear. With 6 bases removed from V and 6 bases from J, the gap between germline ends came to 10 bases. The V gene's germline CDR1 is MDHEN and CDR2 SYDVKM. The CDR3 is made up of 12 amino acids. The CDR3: CASRDPRDTQYF. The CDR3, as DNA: TGTGCCAGCAGGGACCCCCGGGATACGCAGTATTTT.